A selection of T cell receptor beta chains follows, all from one sample in a study of OX40 agonist ivuxolimab in advanced cancers. Generated by immunoSEQ multiplex PCR, the TCRdb table keeps only in-frame clones and is missing some. This table holds under 95,000 clones, roughly 81% found once. Sequenced material: CD4+ or CD8+ T cells sorted from blood, taken in a trial of the OX40 agonist ivuxolimab. The source is an adult with an advanced solid tumor such as melanoma, head and neck, liver or kidney cancer. The CDR3 runs from the conserved cysteine through the conserved F or W. A D gene is named only where the DNA matches it firmly. A row's size may be missing; if present it is once, few, many or a size class.

.,TRBJ1-2,.,TRBV5-1,TGCGCCAGCAGCTTGGGTTCGGGGGACTATGGCTACACCTTC,CASSLGSGDYGYTF
.,TRBJ1-4,TRBD1,TRBV4-1,TGCGCCAGCAGCCACGGGACAGGGAATGAAAAACTGTTTTTT,CASSHGTGNEKLFF
few,TRBJ2-7,.,TRBV6-6,TGTGCCAGCAGTTTTCGAATGTACGAGCAGTACTTC,CASSFRMYEQYF
once,TRBJ2-3,TRBD1,TRBV5-6,TGTGCCAGCAGCTCGACGGGACAGGGGGGGGCAGATACGCAGTATTTT,CASSSTGQGGADTQYF
.,TRBJ1-2,.,TRBV6-1,TGTGCCAGCAGTCGGGACCGAGAACTTAACTATGGCTACACCTTC,CASSRDRELNYGYTF
.,TRBJ2-1,TRBD2,TRBV23-1,TGCGCCAGCAGTCAATCCGGGCGGGAGGGCTCCTACAATGAGCAGTTCTTC,CASSQSGREGSYNEQFF
.,TRBJ1-2,TRBD1,TRBV11-2,TGTGCCAGCAGCTTAGCCGGGACAGGCGAGGGCTACACCTTC,CASSLAGTGEGYTF
.,TRBJ1-6,.,TRBV7-2,TGTGCCAGCAGCTTCCGTCCGGGGGGAGACGGATCACCCCTCCACTTT,CASSFRPGGDGSPLHF
.,TRBJ1-4,TRBD1,TRBV19,TGTGCCAGTAGTACAGGCCCATACAGGGGCATCGGCGAAAAACTGTTTTTT,CASSTGPYRGIGEKLFF
.,TRBJ2-7,TRBD2,TRBV5-4,TGTGCCAGCAGCCAAGCCGACGGGAGGGCGGGTACCTACGAGCAGTACTTC,CASSQADGRAGTYEQYF
.,TRBJ1-2,TRBD1,TRBV4-1,TGCGCCAGCAGCCAAGATTGGACAGGTGGTGCCCCGAACTATGGCTACACCTTC,CASSQDWTGGAPNYGYTF
.,TRBJ1-2,TRBD1,TRBV25-1,TGTGCCAGTAATGGACAGGGGCGAACTAACTATGGCTACACCTTC,CASNGQGRTNYGYTF
.,TRBJ2-7,.,TRBV13,TGTGCCAGCAGCTCAGAACGGGAGCAGTACTTC,CASSSEREQYF
.,TRBJ1-3,.,TRBV19,TGTGCCAGTAGTATAGGCGGAATCATTGGAAACACCATATATTTT,CASSIGGIIGNTIYF
.,TRBJ1-6,.,TRBV2,TGTGCCAGCAGGGCCCAGGCCTCCTATAATTCACCCCTCCACTTT,CASRAQASYNSPLHF
.,TRBJ1-2,.,TRBV11-2,TGTGCCAGCAGCGACGGACAGTCCTATGGCTACACCTTC,CASSDGQSYGYTF
.,TRBJ1-5,TRBD1,TRBV19,TGTGCCAGTAGTTCCTACAGGGGTCCCAATCAGCCCCAGCATTTT,CASSSYRGPNQPQHF
.,TRBJ1-2,.,TRBV28,TGTGCCAGCAGTTTAGCCAGGGCGACTAGCCTCACTTTC,CASSLARATSLTF
.,TRBJ2-3,.,TRBV11-3,TGTGCCAGCAGCTTAGCCCGATACACAGATACGCAGTATTTT,CASSLARYTDTQYF
.,TRBJ2-7,.,TRBV5-1,TGCGCCAGCAGCTTTCAACAGAGCTACGAGCAGTACTTC,CASSFQQSYEQYF
once,TRBJ1-1,.,TRBV5-1,TGCGCCAGCAGCTGGGAGTCCGAAGACTCTGAAGCTTTCTTT,CASSWESEDSEAFF
.,TRBJ2-6,.,TRBV5-4,TGTGCCAGCAGCCTTGTGAGGGGCAGTCTAGGAGGGGCCAACGTCCTGACTTTC,CASSLVRGSLGGANVLTF
.,TRBJ2-5,.,TRBV6-1,TGTGCCAGCAGTAACCCTTCGGTACAAGAGACCCAGTACTTC,CASSNPSVQETQYF
.,TRBJ1-1,TRBD1,TRBV19,TGTGCCAGTAGTATGGAAACAGGGGGGGACACTGAAGCTTTCTTT,CASSMETGGDTEAFF
.,TRBJ2-3,.,TRBV11-3,TGTGCCAGCAGCTTGGGGGGCAGCACAGATACGCAGTATTTT,CASSLGGSTDTQYF
once,TRBJ2-7,TRBD2,TRBV7-9,TGTGCCAGCAGCTTAGGGGCTAGCGGAGCCTACGAGCAGTACTTC,CASSLGASGAYEQYF
.,TRBJ1-1,.,TRBV6-5,TGTGCCAGCAGTTGGGGGGTGAACACTGAAGCTTTCTTT,CASSWGVNTEAFF
.,TRBJ2-3,.,TRBV14,TGTGCCAGCAGCCCTCTTGACAGATCTAGATCCGCAGATACGCAGTATTTT,CASSPLDRSRSADTQYF
.,TRBJ2-3,TRBD2,TRBV4-1,TGCGCCAGCAGCCAATCCTCGACTAGCGCGAGCACAGATACGCAGTATTTT,CASSQSSTSASTDTQYF
.,TRBJ2-3,TRBD2,TRBV4-1,TGCGCCAGCAGCCAAGAGTTTACTAGCGGCCACACAGATACGCAGTATTTT,CASSQEFTSGHTDTQYF
.,TRBJ2-2,TRBD2,TRBV6-4,TGTGCCAGCAGCATGACTAGCGCGAACACCGGGGAGCTGTTTTTT,CASSMTSANTGELFF
.,TRBJ2-1,TRBD2,TRBV7-2,TGTGCCAGCAGCCGACCTCGCCTAGCGGGAGGGCCCTCCTACAATGAGCAGTTCTTC,CASSRPRLAGGPSYNEQFF
few,TRBJ2-3,.,TRBV19,TGTGCCAGTAGTCTGCGGGCCCTAGATACGCAGTATTTT,CASSLRALDTQYF
.,TRBJ2-3,.,TRBV29-1,TGCAGCGTTAGAATGGGAGCGCCAGATACGCAGTATTTT,CSVRMGAPDTQYF
.,TRBJ2-5,TRBD2,TRBV5-6,TGTGCCAGCAGCCTGGGACTAGCGGGAGTAGAGACCCAGTACTTC,CASSLGLAGVETQYF
.,TRBJ2-7,.,TRBV6-1,TGTGCCAGCAGTGAGTCCGCTGGGAGTAACTACGAGCAGTACTTC,CASSESAGSNYEQYF
few,TRBJ2-1,TRBD2,TRBV28,TGTGCCAGCACTAATCCGGGCGGGAGCTACAATGAGCAGTTCTTC,CASTNPGGSYNEQFF
few,TRBJ1-2,.,TRBV5-8,TGTGCCAGCAGATGGAGGGGCTACACCTTC,CASRWRGYTF
once,TRBJ2-7,TRBD2,TRBV19,TGTGCCAGTAGTAAGACTAGCGGAACCTACGAGCAGTACTTC,CASSKTSGTYEQYF
once,TRBJ1-6,TRBD1,TRBV14,TGTGCCAGCAGCTTGACAGGGGGCGATAATTCACCCCTCCACTTT,CASSLTGGDNSPLHF